A single sample gave rise to the 13 T cell receptor beta chains below, sequenced in a study of blood T cell repertoires in COVID-19. The method was immunoSEQ multiplex PCR; TCRdb's version includes in-frame clones alone and lacks a portion of them. The sample holds approximately 150,000 clones, around 87% seen once. What was sequenced was peripheral blood. These TCRs come from a woman between 50 and 59 years old with active or convalescent COVID-19.

This sequence joins TRBV2 and TRBJ1-3; TRBD1 agrees at 8 bases. J gave up 4 bases and V 7 bases, and 3 bases lay outside the gene matches. Germline V gives CDR1 SNHLY, CDR2 FYNNEI. CDR3 size: 13 residues. CDR3 loop: CASKQGDGNTIYF. In DNA, the CDR3 is TGTGCCAGCAAACAGGGGGACGGAAACACCATATATTTT.

The gene calls are TRBV7-2 and TRBJ1-2; D may be TRBD1 (6 bases). Between the trimmed V and J ends, which lost 5 bases and 7 bases, there was a span of 17 bases. The CDR3 runs to 14 residues. CDR1 is SGHTA and CDR2 is FQGNSA in the germline V gene. CDR3 bases: TGTGCCAGCAGCGCGAACGACAGGAGTGGTGGCTACACCTTC. Its translation is CASSANDRSGGYTF.

The chain links TRBV7-9 to TRBJ2-7; the match to TRBD2 covers 10 bases. Trimming at V came to 2 bases and at J to 4 bases, leaving 8 bases not matched to a gene. Looked up from germline, CDR1 is SEHNR and CDR2 is FQNEAQ (reference sequence). The CDR3 is 16 amino acids. The CDR3 loop reads CASSLSSASGRYEQYF. CDR3 sequence (DNA): TGTGCCAGCAGCTTAAGCAGTGCTAGCGGGAGATACGAGCAGTACTTC.

The chain joins TRBV13 to TRBJ2-5; 8 nucleotides agree with TRBD2. CDR1 PRHDT and CDR2 FYEKMQ come from the germline V gene (reference sequence). This CDR3 has 16 amino acids. After removal of 4 bases from V and 5 bases from J, the junction contained 12 bases not matched to a gene. CDR3 region: CASSSLLAEGVETQYF. CDR3 in DNA: TGTGCCAGCAGCTCCTTACTAGCGGAGGGGGTGGAGACCCAGTACTTC.

The V and J genes are TRBV30 and TRBJ2-2, with TRBD1 as a possible D gene (6 bases). The CDR3 contains 17 residues. V was clipped by 1 base and J by 1 base, with 16 bases between them. Germline V CDR1 and CDR2: GTSNPN, SVGIG (reference sequence). In DNA form, the CDR3 reads TGTGCCTGGAGTGAGTCCCGATGGGGGCTGAACACCGGGGAGCTGTTTTTT. Encoded protein: CAWSESRWGLNTGELFF.

The genes are TRBV12-5 and TRBJ2-4; TRBD2 agrees at 9 bases. J was trimmed by 5 bases and V by 5 bases; bases with no gene match: 13. The germline V gene has CDR1 LGHNT and CDR2 FRNRAP. The CDR3 covers 17 residues. DNA for the CDR3: TGTGCTAGTGGTCTAATGTTCGTAGCGGGGGTTGAAAACATTCAGTACTTC. Residues: CASGLMFVAGVENIQYF. Drawing the rest from reference TRBV12-5 and TRBJ2-4, the complete variable domain is DARVTQTPRHKVTEMGQEVTMRCQPILGHNTVFWYRQTMMQGLELLAYFRNRAPLDDSGMPKDRFSAEMPDATLATLKIQPSEPRDSAVYFCASGLMFVAGVENIQYFGAGTRLSVL.

The rearrangement joins TRBV27 to TRBJ1-2; 7 nucleotides agree with TRBD1. Per germline, CDR1 MNHEY and CDR2 SMNVEV (reference sequence). Germline trimming cut 5 bases from V and 3 bases from J; bases unmatched to any gene: 6. CDR3 size: 14 residues. The CDR3: CASSPTRGHYGYTF. The CDR3 nucleotides are TGTGCCAGCAGTCCTACGAGGGGGCACTATGGCTACACCTTC.

This chain uses TRBV5-1 with TRBJ1-1, with TRBD1 matching 7 bases. There are 15 residues in the CDR3. From germline, CDR1 is SGHRS and CDR2 YFSETQ. Unmatched junction bases numbered 8, after V lost 1 base and J lost 5 bases. The CDR3 loop is CASSLSPQTGTEAFF. DNA for the CDR3: TGCGCCAGCAGCTTGTCTCCCCAGACAGGGACTGAAGCTTTCTTT. Drawing the rest from reference TRBV5-1 and TRBJ1-1, the complete variable domain is KAGVTQTPRYLIKTRGQQVTLSCSPISGHRSVSWYQQTPGQGLQFLFEYFSETQRNKGNFPGRFSGRQFSNSRSEMNVSTLELGDSALYLCASSLSPQTGTEAFFGQGTRLTVV.

This clone showed up just once. The DNA for the CDR3 is TGTGCCAGCAGCCAAGAGTTCTCAGGATTGAACACCGGGGAGCTGTTTTTT. Its translation is CASSQEFSGLNTGELFF. The chain couples TRBV14 to TRBJ2-2, with D uncertain. V shed 0 bases and J shed 1 base, with 12 bases lying between them. Germline CDR1 reads SGHDN; CDR2 reads FVKESK. This CDR3 comprises 17 residues.

The count of this clone is one. The chain links TRBV7-2 to TRBJ1-5; D remains unclear. Trimming took off 5 bases at V and 3 bases at J, with 11 bases between the two ends. CDR1 is SGHTA, CDR2 FQGNSA, per germline. CDR3 length equals 14 residues. CDR3 amino acids: CASSREGVNQPQHF. CDR3 coding DNA: TGTGCCAGCAGCAGGGAGGGCGTCAATCAGCCCCAGCATTTT.

This chain uses TRBV20-1 with TRBJ2-2; TRBD2 matches at 11 bases. V dropped 3 bases and J dropped 5; count of bases not matched to a gene: 11. Germline values: CDR1 DFQATT, CDR2 SNEGSKA (reference sequence). The CDR3 length is 17 residues. The chain's CDR3 is CSASISGGATGTGELFF. Written as DNA, the CDR3 is TGCAGTGCTAGTATTAGCGGGGGGGCAACTGGGACCGGGGAGCTGTTTTTT.

The chain uses TRBV27 and TRBJ2-7; 8 nucleotides match TRBD2. Germline lookup yields CDR1 MNHEY and CDR2 SMNVEV (reference sequence). The CDR3 consists of 14 residues. J gave up 3 bases and V 2 bases, and 3 bases lay outside the gene matches. The CDR3 DNA reads TGTGCCAGCAGTTTAAGCGGGAGTGACTACGAGCAGTACTTC. Protein: CASSLSGSDYEQYF.

The CDR3 coding sequence is TGTGCCAGCAGTTTTCCCGGGACATCGGGGATTCAGTACTTC. It translates to CASSFPGTSGIQYF. V and J are TRBV5-4 and TRBJ2-4; D may be TRBD1 (6 bases). Trimming shortened V by 5 bases and J by 10 bases, and 19 bases separated the two germline ends. This CDR3 has 14 amino acids. Germline V lookup: CDR1 SGHNT, CDR2 YYREEE (reference sequence).